A selection of T cell receptor beta chains follows, all from one sample in a study of blood T cell repertoires in COVID-19. The table came from immunoSEQ multiplex PCR; TCRdb's copy has only in-frame clones and leaves some out. The repertoire consists of under 300,000 clones, with 75% to 90% occurring once and the leading ten covering just under 0.95%. Sequences were obtained from peripheral blood. The receptors here all came from a woman aged 40 to 50 who had recovered from COVID-19. Each CDR3 is given with its conserved first and last residue. The D gene is left open where the match is weak. Size tells how often a clone was seen (once, few, many) or the class of an expanded clone, and some rows leave it out.

cdr3_length	v_call	clone_size	d_call	j_call	cdr3_aa	cdr3_nt
17	TRBV4-1	-	TRBD1	TRBJ1-4	CASSQVSGGPINEKLFF	TGCGCCAGCAGCCAAGTTTCAGGGGGCCCGATTAATGAAAAACTGTTTTTT
13	TRBV2	-	-	TRBJ1-1	CASSLTVNTEAFF	TGTGCCAGCAGTCTGACAGTGAACACTGAAGCTTTCTTT
11	TRBV27	-	-	TRBJ2-7	CASSDYYEQYF	TGTGCCAGCAGTGACTATTACGAGCAGTACTTC
15	TRBV2	-	TRBD1	TRBJ1-2	CASSAGTGDDYGYTF	TGTGCCAGCAGTGCGGGGACAGGGGACGACTATGGCTACACCTTC
16	TRBV4-2	-	TRBD2	TRBJ2-3	CASSHLSGFSTDTQYF	TGTGCCAGCAGCCACCTTAGCGGGTTTAGCACAGATACGCAGTATTTT
17	TRBV11-2	-	TRBD2	TRBJ2-4	CASSPLVDLAGINIQYF	TGTGCCAGCAGCCCCCTAGTCGACCTAGCGGGGATAAACATTCAGTACTTC
14	TRBV3-1/TRBV3-2	-	TRBD1	TRBJ1-4	CATSGDRGNEKLFF	TGTGCCACCAGCGGGGACAGGGGGAACGAAAAACTGTTTTTT
13	TRBV28	-	-	TRBJ2-2	CASSSGGTGELFF	TGTGCCAGCAGTTCCGGGGGAACCGGGGAGCTGTTTTTT
17	TRBV28	-	-	TRBJ1-3	CASSLWGASNGRNTIYF	TGTGCCAGCAGTTTATGGGGGGCATCCAACGGCCGAAACACCATATATTTT
15	TRBV4-1	-	TRBD2	TRBJ2-3	CASGQIAGVSDTQYF	TGCGCCAGCGGCCAAATAGCGGGAGTTTCAGATACGCAGTATTTT
12	TRBV19	-	-	TRBJ2-3	CASSPDWDTQYF	TGTGCCAGTAGTCCCGACTGGGATACGCAGTATTTT
13	TRBV7-6	once	TRBD1	TRBJ2-7	CASSRQGQYEQYF	TGTGCCAGCAGCCGACAGGGCCAATACGAGCAGTACTTC
13	TRBV25-1	-	TRBD2	TRBJ2-5	CASQRGWQETQYF	TGTGCCAGCCAGCGGGGGTGGCAAGAGACCCAGTACTTC
15	TRBV18	-	-	TRBJ2-3	CASSPRQGNTDTQYF	TGTGCCAGCTCACCAAGGCAGGGGAACACAGATACGCAGTATTTT
13	TRBV24-1	-	-	TRBJ2-3	CATSDYKAHTQYF	TGTGCCACCAGTGATTATAAAGCCCATACGCAGTATTTT
13	TRBV24-1	-	-	TRBJ1-2	CATSQTGGYGYTF	TGTGCCACCAGCCAAACAGGTGGCTATGGCTACACCTTC
14	TRBV27	once	TRBD1	TRBJ2-6	CASRGQGWANVLTF	TGTGCCAGTAGGGGACAGGGTTGGGCCAACGTCCTGACTTTC
16	TRBV11-2	-	TRBD2	TRBJ2-7	CASSSSLAGSSYEQYF	TGTGCCAGCAGCTCCTCCTTAGCGGGAAGCTCCTACGAGCAGTACTTC
16	TRBV7-3	-	TRBD1	TRBJ2-1	CASSPGQGVGYNEQFF	TGTGCCAGCAGCCCGGGACAGGGGGTAGGATACAATGAGCAGTTCTTC
13	TRBV11-2	-	-	TRBJ2-7	CASSLSRAYEQYF	TGTGCCAGCAGCTTATCCAGGGCCTACGAGCAGTACTTC
13	TRBV10-2	-	-	TRBJ1-4	CASSGGSGEKLFF	TGCGCCAGCAGTGGGGGAAGCGGCGAAAAACTGTTTTTT
13	TRBV18	-	-	TRBJ2-3	CASSPPGTPTQYF	TGTGCCAGCTCACCACCTGGGACTCCTACGCAGTATTTT
18	TRBV10-3	-	TRBD2	TRBJ2-2	CAIPIRSASGSITGELFF	TGTGCCATCCCGATTAGGTCGGCTAGCGGGAGTATCACCGGGGAGCTGTTTTTT
19	TRBV6-1	few	TRBD1	TRBJ2-7	CASSDPDRGLPPSLYEQYF	TGTGCCAGCAGTGACCCGGACAGGGGGCTTCCCCCGAGCCTATACGAGCAGTACTTC
15	TRBV27	-	TRBD2	TRBJ2-7	CASSLASGRAYEQYF	TGTGCCAGCAGTTTAGCTAGCGGGAGGGCCTACGAGCAGTACTTC
19	TRBV28	-	TRBD2	TRBJ2-1	CASSSHRAGGYGSYNEQFF	TGTGCCAGCAGTTCCCATCGAGCGGGAGGGTATGGCTCCTACAATGAGCAGTTCTTC
13	TRBV24-1	-	-	TRBJ2-7	CASNQGAPYEQYF	TGTGCCAGCAACCAGGGTGCCCCCTACGAGCAGTACTTC
16	TRBV5-1	-	-	TRBJ1-4	CASSLEGGRGGEKLFF	TGCGCCAGCAGCTTGGAGGGCGGCAGGGGTGGTGAAAAACTGTTTTTT
16	TRBV6-2/TRBV6-3	-	TRBD2	TRBJ2-1	CASSYLLAGESNEQFF	TGTGCCAGCAGTTACTTACTAGCGGGAGAATCGAATGAGCAGTTCTTC
16	TRBV28	-	TRBD1	TRBJ1-5	CASSTGQGAKSQPQHF	TGTGCCAGCAGTACGGGACAGGGGGCGAAGAGCCAGCCCCAGCATTTT
12	TRBV19	-	TRBD1	TRBJ2-7	CASTGQGYEQYF	TGTGCCAGTACCGGACAGGGGTACGAGCAGTACTTC
14	TRBV29-1	-	TRBD2	TRBJ2-1	CSVEASGYYNEQFF	TGCAGCGTTGAAGCTAGCGGTTACTACAATGAGCAGTTCTTC
12	TRBV6-5	-	TRBD1	TRBJ2-7	CASSRQGYEQYF	TGTGCCAGCAGTCGACAGGGTTACGAGCAGTACTTC
15	TRBV7-7	-	TRBD2	TRBJ2-5	CASSLAGAEQETQYF	TGTGCTAGCAGCTTAGCGGGAGCGGAACAAGAGACCCAGTACTTC
14	TRBV7-9	-	-	TRBJ2-3	CASSLGSPTDTQYF	TGTGCCAGCAGCTTAGGTTCCCCGACAGATACGCAGTATTTT
14	TRBV10-3	-	TRBD2	TRBJ2-7	CAISGTSGIYEQYF	TGTGCCATCAGTGGGACTAGTGGCATCTACGAGCAGTACTTC
14	TRBV2	once	-	TRBJ2-7	CASSEVAYSYEQYF	TGTGCCAGCAGTGAAGTTGCCTACTCCTACGAGCAGTACTTC
15	TRBV5-6	-	TRBD1	TRBJ1-5	CASSTRGQVNQPQHF	TGTGCCAGCAGCACGAGGGGACAGGTCAATCAGCCCCAGCATTTT
16	TRBV2	-	-	TRBJ1-4	CASSGRGEDVGEKLFF	TGTGCCAGCAGTGGTAGGGGCGAAGATGTAGGTGAAAAACTGTTTTTT
16	TRBV7-2	-	-	TRBJ2-7	CASSSDGAEPPLEQYF	TGTGCCAGCAGCTCCGATGGGGCCGAGCCGCCTCTCGAGCAGTACTTC